These 4 T cell receptor beta chains originate from one sample sequenced in a study of cytomegalovirus exposure and HLA in healthy donors. PCR employed 60 Vbeta and 13 Jbeta primers. Repertoires were generated with immunoSEQ multiplex PCR, while TCRdb's copy carries only in-frame clones and drops some. The data contain about 91,000 clones, about nine tenths of them seen just once; the ten biggest clones take up around a tenth. The sequenced sample was PBMCs. All receptors derive from a man aged 25-40 years in good health and CMV-seropositive.

The chain carries TRBV6-5 and TRBJ2-1; 9 positions match TRBD2. Looked up from germline, CDR1 is MNHEY and CDR2 is SVGAGI. V shed 5 bases and J 6 bases; nucleotides not matched to a gene: 5. The CDR3 is 14 amino acids. DNA of the CDR3: TGTGCCAGCAGTAGAGGTAGCGGGAGCAATGAGCAGTTCTTC. It translates to CASSRGSGSNEQFF.

The chain is built from TRBV21-1 and TRBJ2-1; TRBD2, the D gene given by the table, was not confirmed from the DNA. TRBV21-1 counts as a pseudogene. The CDR3 extends over 18 amino acids. CDR3 DNA sequence: TGTGCCAGCAGCAGGGCCGAGCGGGAGGGCCGCACCTACAATGAGCAGTTCTTC. Encoded protein: CASSRAEREGRTYNEQFF.

The chain is built from TRBV5-1 and TRBJ2-5; 8 bases are shared with TRBD2. V was pared by 0 bases and J by 5 bases, with 9 bases of the junction left unmatched. Germline V CDR1 and CDR2: SGHRS, YFSETQ. The CDR3 has 16 amino acids. The CDR3: CASSLGGTSRGETQYF. The CDR3 bases are TGCGCCAGCAGCTTGGGCGGGACTAGTCGGGGGGAGACCCAGTACTTC.

This chain joins TRBV19 and TRBJ2-2; D possibly corresponds to TRBD1 (6 bases). V dropped 6 bases and J dropped 7 bases, with 12 bases sitting between them. The CDR3 length is 13 residues. Germline V gene lookup returns CDR1 LNHDA and CDR2 SQIVND (reference sequence). The DNA for the CDR3 is TGTGCCAGTAGGACACAGGGTGACGGGGAGCTGTTTTTT. It encodes CASRTQGDGELFF.